The entry that follows covers one T cell receptor beta chain sequence. The antigen is unknown. This specimen belongs to a study of CD4 T cells in relation to SARS-CoV-2 and coronaviruses. Between the trimmed V and J ends, which lost 5 bases and 4 bases, there was a span of 9 bases. Germline CDR1 reads SQVTM; CDR2 reads ANQGSEA. This CDR3 is 12 amino acids long. Assay: immunoSEQ multiplex PCR; the TCRdb copy retains only in-frame clones and omits some. The sample includes approximately 17,000 clones, 82% seen only once; the top ten take 25% to 35%. The unexposed donors gave CD4+ T cells in about 2010-2019, prior to COVID-19. The cells were cultured for approximately 10 days before CD4+ T cells were isolated.

The genes are TRBV29-1 and TRBJ2-1; D is uncertain. Sample: CD4+ T cells from PBMCs, cultured in vitro. The clonotype comes from a human donor in good health. The CDR3 sequence: CSVIPEYNEQFF. Written as DNA, the CDR3 is TGCAGCGTTATACCTGAGTACAATGAGCAGTTCTTC.